The 26 T cell receptor beta chains given below trace back to one sample, sequenced in a study of Ad26.COV2.S vaccination and SARS-CoV-2 variants (dated by TCRdb to 2020 to 2022). The treatment or condition label of this sample denotes: over 15 received Ad26.COV2.S at low or high dose, single or two shots; about 5 received placebo; per-sample allocation not given. For vaccine and placebo recipients, repertoires were sequenced using samples collected on day 63 after the first injection. The library was obtained by the immunoSEQ multiplex PCR assay. In its TCRdb copy, this immuneACCESS table keeps in-frame sequences only and misses some clones. Where compared with another copy, unresolved V genes explain less than half of these, and the others have no known cause. The sample table lists hundreds of thousands of clones, around 92% of them with a count of one. The ten largest clonotypes hold about 1.5% of the sample.

The starting material was peripheral blood, obtained in a trial of Ad26.COV2.S vaccine versus placebo. The source is a person between 18 and 60 years old who received the Ad26.COV2.S COVID-19 vaccine or a placebo.

CDR3: CASSLGTENTEAFF. In nucleotides, the CDR3 is TGTGCCAGCAGCTTAGGTACGGAGAACACTGAAGCTTTCTTT. V and J are TRBV7-9 and TRBJ1-1; D gene ambiguous. Germline CDR1 reads SEHNR; CDR2 reads FQNEAQ (reference sequence). The V end lost 1 base, the J end lost 1 base, and 7 bases lay between the germline ends. The CDR3 is 14 amino acids.

This chain joins TRBV7-9 and TRBJ2-5, with TRBD2 identical over 7 bases. The germline CDR1 and CDR2 sequences are SEHNR and FQNEAQ (reference sequence). The CDR3 has 18 residues. Unmatched junction bases numbered 18, after V lost 8 bases and J lost 0 bases. The CDR3 loop is CASGRGQPTGVYQETQYF. Written as DNA, the CDR3 is TGTGCCAGCGGGAGGGGTCAGCCCACGGGGGTTTACCAAGAGACCCAGTACTTC.

This clone was observed a few times. V gene TRBV19 combines with J gene TRBJ2-7; D is perhaps TRBD1 or TRBD2 (6 bases each). Trimming cost V 5 bases and J 0 bases, with 11 bases left between them. From germline, CDR1 is LNHDA and CDR2 SQIVND (reference sequence). The CDR3 sequence is 14 residues long. Here the CDR3 DNA reads TGTGCCAGTAGTGGAGGGGGGTACTCCTACGAGCAGTACTTC. Its translation: CASSGGGYSYEQYF.

The CDR3 reads CAWSAGYTEAFF. CDR3 DNA: TGTGCCTGGAGTGCAGGGTACACTGAAGCTTTCTTT. This rearrangement joins TRBV30 to TRBJ1-1; D is possibly TRBD1 (5 bases). Germline CDR1 GTSNPN, CDR2 SVGIG (reference sequence). The CDR3 consists of 12 residues. The V and J ends lost 1 base and 3 bases respectively, with 6 bases between them.

This chain uses TRBV11-2 with TRBJ1-2; D unclear. CDR1 is SGHAT, CDR2 FQNNGV, per germline. The CDR3 covers 14 residues. V was clipped by 7 bases and J by 4 bases, with 16 bases between them. The CDR3 here is CASTQAPEGYGYTF. CDR3 DNA sequence: TGTGCCAGCACCCAGGCGCCGGAAGGCTATGGCTACACCTTC.

The J gene is TRBJ2-3, the V gene TRBV15; D may be TRBD2 (6 bases). This CDR3 comprises 15 residues. Looked up from germline, CDR1 is LNHNV and CDR2 is YYDKDF (reference sequence). Trimming took off 6 bases at V and 6 bases at J, with 19 bases between the two ends. CDR3 bases: TGTGCCACCAGTTCGGGAGTTAACGGGTTGGATACGCAGTATTTT. It is translated as CATSSGVNGLDTQYF.

V and J are TRBV3-1 (or the pseudogene TRBV3-2) and TRBJ2-7; 7 bases line up with TRBD1. CDR3 length equals 17 residues. V lost 1 base to trimming and J lost 0 bases; unmatched junction nucleotides: 9. Germline V gives CDR1 LGHDT, CDR2 YNNKEL (reference sequence). In DNA form, the CDR3 reads TGTGCCAGCAGCCAAGTGGCCGGCCAGGGGGTCTCCTACGAGCAGTACTTC. This sequence encodes CASSQVAGQGVSYEQYF.

This sequence joins TRBV19 and TRBJ2-7, with 10 bases matching TRBD1. V dropped 2 bases and J dropped 7; count of bases not matched to a gene: 8. From germline, CDR1 is LNHDA and CDR2 SQIVND (reference sequence). This CDR3 has 15 amino acids. The chain's CDR3 is CASSIPGTGVREQYF. The CDR3 DNA reads as TGTGCCAGTAGTATACCCGGGACAGGGGTTCGAGAGCAGTACTTC.

The chain combines TRBV6-6 with TRBJ2-3; 7 bases line up with TRBD2. With V trimmed by 7 bases and J by 0 bases, 7 bases remained unmatched. This CDR3 region has 15 residues. The V gene's germline CDR1 is MNHNY and CDR2 SVGAGI (reference sequence). This CDR3 is CASKERGLSTDTQYF. CDR3 DNA sequence: TGTGCCAGCAAGGAGCGGGGTCTGAGCACAGATACGCAGTATTTT.

The V and J genes are TRBV6-5 and TRBJ1-4; no reliable D call. This CDR3 is built from 14 residues. The ends were cut back, 6 bases at V and 7 bases at J, with 15 bases in the middle. Looked up from germline, CDR1 is MNHEY and CDR2 is SVGAGI. The CDR3 protein is CASSDPSRSEKLFF. In DNA, the CDR3 is TGTGCCAGCAGCGACCCTAGCAGGAGTGAAAAACTGTTTTTT.

This clone was observed once. The V gene is TRBV7-9, the J gene TRBJ1-5; 10 nucleotides line up with TRBD1. V shed 1 base, J shed 12 bases, and the junction held 6 bases outside the gene matches. Looked up from germline, CDR1 is SEHNR and CDR2 is FQNEAQ (reference sequence). The length of the CDR3 is 14 residues. The CDR3 loop is CASSLGTGGSHQHF. The CDR3 nucleotides are TGTGCCAGCAGCTTAGGGACAGGGGGATCTCACCAGCATTTT.

This clone showed up just once. V usage is TRBV19 and J usage is TRBJ1-2, with a possible D match to TRBD1 (5 bases). The CDR3 extends over 14 amino acids. Germline V gene sequence: CDR1 LNHDA, CDR2 SQIVND (reference sequence). Deletions cut 7 bases from V and 1 base from J, with 13 bases between. CDR3 in amino acids: CASTPTDNNYGYTF. CDR3 bases: TGTGCCAGTACCCCGACGGACAATAACTATGGCTACACCTTC.

Comments on this clone: The same CDR3 arises from other DNA sequences in this sample as well. The chain couples TRBV12-3 or TRBV12-4 to TRBJ1-1; possibly TRBD1 for D (6 bases). Between the trimmed V and J ends, which lost 6 bases and 1 base, there was a span of 9 bases. The length of the CDR3 is 13 residues. The CDR3 DNA reads TGTGCCAGCAGGAGGACAGAGAACACTGAAGCTTTCTTT. This codes for CASRRTENTEAFF.

The genes are TRBV7-9 and TRBJ1-1; D unclear. V was shortened by 5 bases and J by 2 bases, with 12 bases between the two germline ends. The CDR3 is made up of 14 amino acids. Germline V CDR1 and CDR2: SEHNR, FQNEAQ (reference sequence). CDR3 coding DNA: TGTGCCAGCAGCGCAGTTGGGGTCAACACTGAAGCTTTCTTT. Its protein product is CASSAVGVNTEAFF.

In DNA form, the CDR3 reads TGCAGCGTTGAATTTCTTGGGCTAGCAACAGATACGCAGTATTTT. The encoded protein is CSVEFLGLATDTQYF. The J gene is TRBJ2-3, the V gene TRBV29-1; maybe TRBD2 (5 bases). V dropped 2 bases and J dropped 3 bases, with 15 bases sitting between them. The CDR3 is 15 residues long. Per the germline V gene, CDR1 is SQVTM and CDR2 is ANQGSEA.

The chain carries TRBV5-6 and TRBJ1-6, with no clear D. There are 13 residues in the CDR3. The V gene lost 0 bases and the J gene lost 7 bases, with 5 bases spanning the gap. The germline V gene has CDR1 SGHDT and CDR2 YYEEEE. The chain's CDR3 is CASSLVLNSPLHF. The CDR3 nucleotides are TGTGCCAGCAGCTTGGTTCTGAATTCACCCCTCCACTTT.

This chain joins TRBV19 and TRBJ2-2; TRBD1 aligns across 8 bases. The CDR3 contains 15 residues. Germline assignment: CDR1 LNHDA and CDR2 SQIVND (reference sequence). J gave up 0 bases and V 10 bases, and 7 bases lay outside the gene matches. The CDR3 here is CATDQGAPNTGELFF. For the CDR3, the DNA is TGTGCCACTGATCAGGGGGCCCCGAACACCGGGGAGCTGTTTTTT. Together with reference TRBV19 and TRBJ2-2, the CDR3 gives the full variable domain: DGGITQSPKYLFRKEGQNVTLSCEQNLNHDAMYWYRQDPGQGLRLIYYSQIVNDFQKGDIAEGYSVSREKKESFPLTVTSAQKNPTAFYLCATDQGAPNTGELFFGEGSRLTVL.

The chain carries TRBV9 and TRBJ1-4, with TRBD1 matching over 7 bases. Germline V gene sequence: CDR1 SGDLS, CDR2 YYNGEE. The CDR3 spans 15 residues. The V and J ends lost 0 bases and 6 bases, in that order; junction bases with no gene match: 5. CDR3 bases: TGTGCCAGCAGCGTAGGAACAGGGGCGGATGAAAAACTGTTTTTT. Translating gives CASSVGTGADEKLFF.

V usage is TRBV5-1 and J usage is TRBJ1-5; D is unresolved. The CDR3 length is 15 residues. Germline V CDR1 and CDR2: SGHRS, YFSETQ. V lost 5 bases and J lost 0, with 12 bases in between. CDR3 in amino acids: CASRLTPYSNQPQHF. The DNA of the CDR3 is TGCGCCAGCAGACTAACACCGTATAGCAATCAGCCCCAGCATTTT.

The genes are TRBV27 and TRBJ2-5, with D possibly matching TRBD1 (5 bases). The germline V gene encodes CDR1 MNHEY and CDR2 SMNVEV (reference sequence). CDR3 size: 15 residues. V was trimmed by 6 bases and J by 3 bases, leaving 17 bases between them. The CDR3 protein is CASSQAQGREETQYF. As DNA, the CDR3 is TGTGCCAGCAGCCAAGCGCAGGGTAGGGAAGAGACCCAGTACTTC.

J is TRBJ1-2 and V is TRBV29-1; 8 bases agree with TRBD1. The germline gives CDR1 SQVTM, CDR2 ANQGSEA. The CDR3 consists of 13 residues. The trim removed 7 bases at V and 4 bases at J, leaving 8 bases unmatched. The CDR3 DNA reads as TGCAGCGCCAAAAAGACAGGGGCCTATGGCTACACCTTC. Amino acid sequence: CSAKKTGAYGYTF.

This chain joins TRBV14 and TRBJ1-2; tentatively, D is TRBD1 (5 bases). Trimming stripped 2 bases from V and 8 bases from J, with 12 bases between. The CDR3 runs to 13 residues. CDR1 SGHDN and CDR2 FVKESK come from the germline V gene. This CDR3 reads CASSQSRVGGYTF. In DNA form, the CDR3 reads TGTGCCAGCAGCCAAAGCAGGGTCGGGGGCTACACCTTC.

This sequence joins TRBV18 and TRBJ2-2, with D maybe TRBD1 (6 bases). Germline V lookup: CDR1 KGHSH, CDR2 LQKENI. The CDR3 is 15 amino acids. V dropped 3 bases and J dropped 6 bases, with 14 bases sitting between them. CDR3 in amino acids: CASSPYRVDAGELFF. CDR3 sequence (DNA): TGTGCCAGCTCACCTTACAGGGTCGACGCCGGGGAGCTGTTTTTT.

CDR3 in DNA: TGTGCCAGCAGTTACCGGGACAGGGTGTTATCTTTCTTT. As protein: CASSYRDRVLSFF. The chain employs TRBV6-2 or TRBV6-3 and TRBJ1-1, with 9 bases that match TRBD1. The ends lost 2 bases at V and 12 bases at J; junction bases unmatched: 7. In germline, CDR1 is MNHEY, CDR2 SVGEGT. CDR3 length equals 13 residues.

The genes are TRBV5-5 and TRBJ1-5, with 7 nucleotides matching TRBD1. The germline CDR1 and CDR2 sequences are SGHKS and YYEKEE (reference sequence). The CDR3 runs to 14 residues. Trimming removed 1 base from V and 6 bases from J; junction bases left unmatched: 4. This CDR3 reads CASSLTGVSQPQHF. The CDR3 coding sequence is TGTGCCAGCAGCTTGACAGGGGTAAGTCAGCCCCAGCATTTT.

Only one count was recorded for this clone. The V and J genes are TRBV4-1 and TRBJ2-3, with 7 nucleotides matching TRBD2. The CDR3 extends over 16 amino acids. Trimming at V came to 6 bases and at J to 2 bases, leaving 11 bases not matched to a gene. Germline V CDR1 and CDR2: MGHRA, YSYEKL. In DNA, the CDR3 is TGCGCCAGCAGTCAAACCGGGACTAATCCCACAGATACGCAGTATTTT. Translated: CASSQTGTNPTDTQYF.